The sequence of this T cell receptor (beta chain) was determined in a study of PD-L1 blockade in urothelial cancer. Study summary: Before enrollment, 0 to 3 chemotherapy regimens had been given to patients. Peripheral blood specimens exhibited a median yield of about 150,000 T cells. General observations from the study: Sub-median blood TCR clonality before treatment predicted longer survival.

The sample holds a few counts of this clone. As yet, its antigen is unknown. V lost 1 base to trimming and J lost 2 bases; unmatched junction nucleotides: 2. Germline CDR1 is LGHNA and CDR2 is YNFKEQ. This CDR3 is built from 15 residues. The sample's time point: peripheral blood 6 weeks after treatment start. Peripheral blood mononuclear cells were collected from every patient before and during treatment, yielding between 1 and 8 samples per patient. Produced via immunoSEQ multiplex PCR; TCRdb's table is partial and in-frame only. The repertoire consists of tens of thousands of clones, with 75% to 90% occurring once and the leading ten covering roughly 24%.

The gene calls are TRBV4-2 and TRBJ1-1, with 9 bases aligning to TRBD1. The source is a man aged 55 to 70 with urothelial cancer. The sample consisted of PBMCs, taken around atezolizumab (anti-PD-L1) treatment. This CDR3 reads CASSQVTGGNTEAFF. DNA for the CDR3: TGTGCCAGCAGCCAAGTGACAGGGGGAAACACTGAAGCTTTCTTT.